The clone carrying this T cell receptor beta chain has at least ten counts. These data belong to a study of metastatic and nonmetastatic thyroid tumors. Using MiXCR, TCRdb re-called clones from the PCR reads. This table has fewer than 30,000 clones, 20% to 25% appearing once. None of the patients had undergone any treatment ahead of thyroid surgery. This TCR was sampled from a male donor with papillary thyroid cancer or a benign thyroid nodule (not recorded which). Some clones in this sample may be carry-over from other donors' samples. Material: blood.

CDR3 sequence reads: CASSPRDPRDYEQYF. The DNA of the CDR3 is TGTGCCAGCTCACCACGGGACCCACGAGACTACGAGCAGTACTTC. This chain uses TRBV18 with TRBJ2-7, with D possibly called TRBD1 or TRBD2 (5 bases each). Germline loops: CDR1 KGHSH, CDR2 LQKENI. The V and J ends lost 1 base and 3 bases respectively, with 13 bases between them. CDR3 length: 15 residues. Combining the CDR3 with reference TRBV18 and TRBJ2-7 gives the whole variable domain NAGVMQNPRHLVRRRGQEARLRCSPMKGHSHVYWYRQLPEEGLKFMVYLQKENIIDESGMPKERFSAEFPKEGPSILRIQQVVRGDSAAYFCASSPRDPRDYEQYFGPGTRLTVT.